The clone carrying this TCR beta chain was detected a few times. An end of the junction does not agree with germline; a read error may underlie this. The sample belongs to a study of metastatic and nonmetastatic thyroid tumors. How the authors handled the data: Using the CDR3 differences seen across clinicopathological groups, the authors built a distant-metastasis classifier for papillary thyroid cancer, which was meant to discriminate distant-metastatic patients. TCRdb re-called the PCR reads through MiXCR. For this entry, the V and J calls and clone size follow TCRdb and not the study's own pipeline. The data show some 69,000 clones, around 14% seen once. Nobody among the patients had been given any treatment before thyroid surgery. The CDR3 length is 15 residues. CDR1 is MDHEN, CDR2 SYDVKM, per germline.

The V gene is TRBV28, the J gene TRBJ1-1; D is perhaps TRBD1 (6 bases). The TCR originated in a male donor with papillary thyroid cancer or a benign thyroid nodule (not recorded which). Some clones in this sample may be carry-over from other donors' samples. The sequenced sample consisted of blood. The CDR3 DNA sequence: TGTGCCAGCAGTTCCCAGGGGTGCCGGAACACTGAATCTTTCTTT. Amino acid sequence: CASSSQGCRNTESFF.